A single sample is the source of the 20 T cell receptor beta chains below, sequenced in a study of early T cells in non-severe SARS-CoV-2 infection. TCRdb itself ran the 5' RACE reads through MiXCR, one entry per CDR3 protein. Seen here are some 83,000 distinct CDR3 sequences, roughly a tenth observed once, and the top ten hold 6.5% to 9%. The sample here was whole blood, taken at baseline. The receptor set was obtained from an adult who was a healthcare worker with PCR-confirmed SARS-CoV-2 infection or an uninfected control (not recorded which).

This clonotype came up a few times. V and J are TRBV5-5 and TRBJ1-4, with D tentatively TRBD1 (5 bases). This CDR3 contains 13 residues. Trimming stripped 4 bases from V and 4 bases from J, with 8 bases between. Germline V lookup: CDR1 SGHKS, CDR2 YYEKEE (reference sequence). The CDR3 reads CASSPTVNEKLFF. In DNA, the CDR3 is TGTGCCAGCAGCCCGACAGTTAATGAAAAACTGTTTTTT. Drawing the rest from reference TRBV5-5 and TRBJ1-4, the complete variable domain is DAGVTQSPTHLIKTRGQQVTLRCSPISGHKSVSWYQQVLGQGPQFIFQYYEKEERGRGNFPDRFSARQFPNYSSELNVNALLLGDSALYLCASSPTVNEKLFFGSGTQLSVL.

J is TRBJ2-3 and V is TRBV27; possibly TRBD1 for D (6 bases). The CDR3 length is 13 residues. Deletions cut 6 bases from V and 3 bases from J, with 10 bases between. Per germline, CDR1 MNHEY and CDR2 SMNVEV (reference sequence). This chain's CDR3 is CASRLQGTDTQYF. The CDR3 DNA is TGTGCCAGCAGACTACAGGGTACAGATACGCAGTATTTT.

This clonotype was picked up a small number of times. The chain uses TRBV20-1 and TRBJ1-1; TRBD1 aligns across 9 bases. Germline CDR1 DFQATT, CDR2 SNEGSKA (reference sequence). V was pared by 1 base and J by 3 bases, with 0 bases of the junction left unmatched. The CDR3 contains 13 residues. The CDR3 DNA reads TGCAGTGCTAGAGGGGACAGGGACACTGAAGCTTTCTTT. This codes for CSARGDRDTEAFF.

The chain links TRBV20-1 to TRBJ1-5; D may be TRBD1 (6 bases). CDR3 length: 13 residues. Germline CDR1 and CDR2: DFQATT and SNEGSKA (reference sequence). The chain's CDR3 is CRGAAFEGGPQHF. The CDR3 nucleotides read TGCAGGGGGGCCGCTTTTGAAGGAGGGCCCCAGCATTTT.

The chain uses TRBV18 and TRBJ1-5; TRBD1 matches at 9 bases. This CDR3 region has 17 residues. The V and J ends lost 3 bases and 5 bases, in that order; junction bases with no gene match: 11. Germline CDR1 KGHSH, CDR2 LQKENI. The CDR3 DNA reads TGTGCCAGCTCACCGCTAGGGGGACAGGGAAATCATCAGCCCCAGCATTTT. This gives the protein CASSPLGGQGNHQPQHF.

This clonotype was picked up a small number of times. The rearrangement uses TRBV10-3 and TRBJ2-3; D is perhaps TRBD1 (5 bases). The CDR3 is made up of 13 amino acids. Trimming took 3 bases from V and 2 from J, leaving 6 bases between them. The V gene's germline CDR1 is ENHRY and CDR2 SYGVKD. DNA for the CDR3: TGTGCCATCAGTGACAGGGCCACAGATACGCAGTATTTT. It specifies CAISDRATDTQYF.

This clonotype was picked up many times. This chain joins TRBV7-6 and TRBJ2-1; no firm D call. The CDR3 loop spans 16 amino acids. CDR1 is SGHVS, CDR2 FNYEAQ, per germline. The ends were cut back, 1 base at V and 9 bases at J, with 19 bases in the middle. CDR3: CASSLGNAGSGGEQFF. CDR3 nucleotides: TGTGCCAGCAGCTTAGGTAACGCAGGCTCGGGCGGTGAGCAGTTCTTC.

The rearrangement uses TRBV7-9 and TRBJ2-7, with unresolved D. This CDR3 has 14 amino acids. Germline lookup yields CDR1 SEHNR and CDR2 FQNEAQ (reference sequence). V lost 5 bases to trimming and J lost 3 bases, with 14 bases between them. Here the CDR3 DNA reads TGTGCCAGCAGCCCAACCTCAAACAACTACGAGCAGTACTTC. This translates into CASSPTSNNYEQYF.

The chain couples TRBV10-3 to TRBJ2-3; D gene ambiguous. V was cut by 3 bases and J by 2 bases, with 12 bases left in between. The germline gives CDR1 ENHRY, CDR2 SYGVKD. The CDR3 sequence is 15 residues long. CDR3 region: CAISEGPGLTDTQYF. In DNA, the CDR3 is TGTGCCATCAGTGAAGGACCCGGGCTCACAGATACGCAGTATTTT.

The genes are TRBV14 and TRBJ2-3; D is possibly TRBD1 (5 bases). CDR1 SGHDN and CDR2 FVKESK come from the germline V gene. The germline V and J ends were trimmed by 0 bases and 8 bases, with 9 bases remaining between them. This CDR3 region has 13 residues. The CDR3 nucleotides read TGTGCCAGCAGCCAAGAGCTGCAGGGTACGCAGTATTTT. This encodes CASSQELQGTQYF.

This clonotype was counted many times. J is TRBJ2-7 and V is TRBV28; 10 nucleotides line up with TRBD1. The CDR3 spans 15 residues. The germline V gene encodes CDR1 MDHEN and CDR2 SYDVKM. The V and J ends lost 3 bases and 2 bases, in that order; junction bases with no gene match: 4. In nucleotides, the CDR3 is TGTGCCAGCAGTTTCCGGGACAGGGGAACCTACGAGCAGTACTTC. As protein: CASSFRDRGTYEQYF.

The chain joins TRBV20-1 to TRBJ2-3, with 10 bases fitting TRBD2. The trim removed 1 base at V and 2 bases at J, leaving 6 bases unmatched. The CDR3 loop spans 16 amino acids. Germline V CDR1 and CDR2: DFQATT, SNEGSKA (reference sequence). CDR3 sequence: CSARAPSGGSTDTQYF. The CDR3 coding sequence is TGCAGTGCTAGAGCACCTAGCGGGGGATCCACAGATACGCAGTATTTT.

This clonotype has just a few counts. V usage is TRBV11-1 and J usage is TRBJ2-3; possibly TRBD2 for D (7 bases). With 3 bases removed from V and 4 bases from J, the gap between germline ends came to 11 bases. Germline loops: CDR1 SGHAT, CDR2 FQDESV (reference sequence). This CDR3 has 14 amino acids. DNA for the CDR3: TGTGCCAGCAGCTTGCGGGGGCCGGCAGATACGCAGTATTTT. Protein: CASSLRGPADTQYF.

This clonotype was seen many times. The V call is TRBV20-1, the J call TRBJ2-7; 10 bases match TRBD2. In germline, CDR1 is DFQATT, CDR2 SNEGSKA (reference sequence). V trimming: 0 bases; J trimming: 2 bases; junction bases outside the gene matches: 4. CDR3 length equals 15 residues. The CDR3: CSARDMLAGAYEQYF. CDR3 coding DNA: TGCAGTGCTAGAGATATGCTAGCGGGAGCCTACGAGCAGTACTTC.

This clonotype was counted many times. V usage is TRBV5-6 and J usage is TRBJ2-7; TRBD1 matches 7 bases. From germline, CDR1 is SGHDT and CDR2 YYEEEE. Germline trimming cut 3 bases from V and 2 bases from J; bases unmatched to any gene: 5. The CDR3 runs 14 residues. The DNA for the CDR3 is TGTGCCAGCAGCTCGACAGGGATGACCTACGAGCAGTACTTC. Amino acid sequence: CASSSTGMTYEQYF.

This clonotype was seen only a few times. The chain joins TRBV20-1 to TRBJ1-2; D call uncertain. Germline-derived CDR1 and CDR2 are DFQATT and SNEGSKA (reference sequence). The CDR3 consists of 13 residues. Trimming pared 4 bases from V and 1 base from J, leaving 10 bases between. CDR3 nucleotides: TGCAGTGCTATCCAGACGATTAACTATGGCTACACCTTC. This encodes CSAIQTINYGYTF.

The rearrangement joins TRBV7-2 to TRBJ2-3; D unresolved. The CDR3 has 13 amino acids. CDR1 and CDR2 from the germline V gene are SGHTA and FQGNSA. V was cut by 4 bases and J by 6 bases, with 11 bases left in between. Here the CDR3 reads CASSSDRADTQYF. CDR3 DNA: TGTGCCAGCAGCTCCGACCGTGCGGATACGCAGTATTTT.

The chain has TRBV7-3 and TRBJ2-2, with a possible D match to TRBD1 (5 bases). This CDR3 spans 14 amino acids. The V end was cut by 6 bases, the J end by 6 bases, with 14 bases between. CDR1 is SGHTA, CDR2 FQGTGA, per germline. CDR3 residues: CASRAIRAAGELFF. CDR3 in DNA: TGTGCCAGCAGAGCGATCAGGGCCGCCGGGGAGCTGTTTTTT. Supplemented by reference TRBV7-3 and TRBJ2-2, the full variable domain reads GAGVSQTPSNKVTEKGKYVELRCDPISGHTALYWYRQSLGQGPEFLIYFQGTGAADDSGLPNDRFFAVRPEGSVSTLKIQRTERGDSAVYLCASRAIRAAGELFFGEGSRLTVL.

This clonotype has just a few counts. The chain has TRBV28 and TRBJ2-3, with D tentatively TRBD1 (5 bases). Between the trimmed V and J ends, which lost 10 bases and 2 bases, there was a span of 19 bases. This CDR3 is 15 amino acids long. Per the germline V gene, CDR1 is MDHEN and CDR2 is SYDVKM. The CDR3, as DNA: TGTGCCACCTACCGGCCGCAGGGTTTCACAGATACGCAGTATTTT. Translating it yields CATYRPQGFTDTQYF.

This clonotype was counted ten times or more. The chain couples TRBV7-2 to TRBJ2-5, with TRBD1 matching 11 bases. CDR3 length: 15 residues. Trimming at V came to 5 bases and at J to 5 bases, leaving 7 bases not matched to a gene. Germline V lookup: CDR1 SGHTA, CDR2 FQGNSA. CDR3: CASSPDRGRGETQYF. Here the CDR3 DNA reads TGTGCCAGCAGCCCGGACAGGGGGCGCGGGGAGACCCAGTACTTC.